The entry below gives a single T cell receptor (beta chain) sequence along with its context. The antigen it binds to is not known. It has no much larger one-base neighbor in the sample; base qualities were not kept. Trimming removed 2 bases from V and 0 bases from J, leaving 8 bases between the germline ends. Its CDR3 holds 15 amino acids, cysteine through phenylalanine. Just the 45-base CDR3 DNA is kept, in frame starting at base 1. According to the germline V gene (reference sequence), CDR1 reads MNHEY and CDR2 reads SMNVEV. The cohort consisted of 650 to 700 healthy bone marrow donors. Cohort members were all nominally healthy when sampled, although unrecorded immune exposures were likely present. The donor tested CMV seronegative and was one of the 352 seronegative cohort members. A peripheral blood sample was provided by each donor, and peripheral blood mononuclear cells were used for TCR beta sequencing. The Qiagen DNeasy Blood Extraction Kit was used to extract genomic DNA from the blood cell samples.

The sample comes from a study of cytomegalovirus exposure and HLA in healthy donors (dated by TCRdb to 2016 to 2017). Study-wide context: According to an earlier analysis of 587 of the donors, about 190 million T cells yielded approximately 120 million unique TCR beta sequences and about 280 Gb of sequence data. Class I and class II HLA loci were covered by the typing at four-digit resolution. A later analysis re-analyzed previously published TCR beta repertoires from about 730 donors and added high-resolution HLA genotyping to study TCR occurrence patterns. On average, roughly 200,000 unique TCR beta nucleotide sequences were sequenced per donor among a few hundred genotyped donors of the cohort, with 15% to 20% of those sequences being non-productive. High-throughput TCR immunosequencing, statistical association of individual TCRs with disease status, and machine learning were combined to predict cytomegalovirus infection status. In an earlier analysis of 500 to 650 of the donors, high-throughput TCR beta sequencing was used to judge whether each TCR beta V gene segment behaved as functional or pseudogenic. The aim of the study was to test whether cataloging public T cell receptors could identify signatures of past pathogen exposure. Along with the roughly 610-subject first cohort, a separate validation cohort of more than 90 different subjects was used. Rather than using new phenotypic data, the later analysis identified candidate immune exposures from TCR beta sequences and from how often those sequences occurred across donors. The number of typed donors differed by locus: about 620-640 for A, B, C, DRB1 and DQB1; 522 for DQA1; some 610 for DPA1; and roughly 490 for DPB1. An early release covering approximately 600 HLA-typed donors comprised 300 to 350 gigabases of sequencing data and around 80 million unique TCR sequences. Donor age, sex, ethnicity and CMV serostatus were collected together with the repertoire data. Genome-wide SNP genotypes for about three fifths of the roughly 670 donors were used in a later genetic analysis, which treated that subset as a discovery cohort. The genetic ancestry cluster associated with self-reported Caucasian donors included around 76% of the 300 to 400 genotyped donors. All discovery cohort repertoires had been generated on a single sequencing platform. Roughly five DR-DQ haplotypes were handled as single units for association and clustering because linkage in the cohort was strong. The study profiled the T cell repertoires of hundreds of subjects by immunosequencing and related them to cytomegalovirus serostatus.

Libraries came from the immunoSEQ multiplex PCR assay. For the multiplex PCR, a mixture combining 60 forward primers for TCR Vbeta segments and 13 reverse primers for TCR Jbeta segments was used. Amplification of the CDR3 region of rearranged TCR beta genes was performed with a multiplex PCR assay on genomic DNA. The amplified TCR beta libraries were sequenced on the Illumina HiSeq System as 87-base-pair reads. In the original analysis: In a later analysis, tens of millions of unique TCR beta chains were counted across the roughly 670 repertoires, and around 11 million of these chains were shared by at least two donors. A nearest-neighbor algorithm error-corrected the raw reads and collapsed the reads into unique sequences, merging closely related sequences to remove PCR and sequencing errors. Alignment of CDR3 sequences to IMGT reference sequences was used to assign V, D and J gene segments. For a sequence to be retained, a match of at least six nucleotides was required to both a V gene segment and a J gene segment. A rearrangement counted as productive if the CDR3 had no stop codons and remained in frame with V and J, and every other rearrangement counted as non-productive. Following IMGT convention, CDR3 was defined as the stretch from the second conserved V-encoded cysteine to the conserved J-encoded phenylalanine. The earlier analysis of about 590 of the donors excluded sequences that lacked an unambiguous match to a single V gene segment. In an earlier analysis of 587 of the donors, a V segment was called functional when productive rearrangements were above 56.7%, and segregating when the standard deviation between donors exceeded 5%. A statistical classification framework was built to diagnose cytomegalovirus status from the catalog of TCR beta chain sequences. A later analysis assigned V and J genes by comparing TCR nucleotide sequences with IMGT/GENE-DB human TR gene sequences. A later analysis assigned CDR3 sequences and most-parsimonious VDJ recombination scenarios with the TCRdist pipeline. In a later analysis, each TCR beta chain was defined by its CDR3 amino acid sequence together with its V-gene family, and reads without a unique V-gene family were excluded. In a later analysis, 500 to 650 highly shared, low-generation-probability nucleotide sequences were removed to address suspected cross-contamination and a sequencing artifact. A later analysis calculated a clonal expansion index for each public chain from normalized within-repertoire ranks of inferred template counts. In a later analysis, generation probabilities were computed with a VDJ recombination model fitted to out-of-frame rearrangements, and the resulting probabilities were checked against IGoR. In a later analysis, TCR-TCR, TCR-HLA and TCR-CMV co-occurrence was scored with hypergeometric tests, and a repertoire-size bias correction was applied to TCR pairs. In a later analysis, false discovery rates were estimated by permuting HLA or CMV assignments 20 times. In a later analysis, co-occurring TCRs were grouped with DBSCAN, and TCRdist sequence similarity was added when clustering was performed within HLA-allele-positive subsets. Repertoires with fewer than 30,000 or more than 120,000 public chains, plus five repertoires with anomalous nucleotide sharing, were excluded from co-occurrence clustering. TCRdb mirrors the immuneACCESS table, restricted to in-frame sequences. Some clones are absent from its copies; in checked studies, under half trace to an unresolved V gene, and the reason for the others is unknown. V, J and clone size derive from that table, while D and trimming were established from the DNA sequence. For this sample the table gives 100,000 to 150,000 clones, of which about four fifths were detected only once. The top ten hold about 0.75% of the sample.

Results and caveats for the whole study, not just this receptor: Because the 87-base-pair reads could not distinguish some IMGT-functional V segments, including TRBV6-2 and TRBV6-3, those segments were excluded. A later genetic analysis reported fewer N-insertions in productive TCRs among donors in an Asian-associated ancestry cluster than the roughly 700-donor mean. A further reported finding was that TCR beta sequences accurately predicted the HLA-A and HLA-B alleles for most subjects in the first cohort. A later genetic analysis associated a missense DCLRE1C variant with V-gene and J-gene trimming of TCR beta chains, and an independent cohort replicated the association. The classifier was reported to diagnose cytomegalovirus status with high specificity and sensitivity in both the original and validation cohorts. In an earlier analysis of 587 of the donors, most TCR beta V segments appeared in productive rearrangements about 87% or about 30% of the time, broadly matching IMGT annotations. While some public TCRs were present in many individuals, most TCR sequences turned up only very rarely across donors. A total of 164 TCR beta chains were listed by the study as associated with cytomegalovirus. A later analysis found that HLA-associated TCR beta chains were more clonally expanded and had lower generation probabilities than equally common non-associated chains. The sequencing pipeline was judged likely to have produced a cluster of highly shared sequence variants as a technical artifact. A few of the identified cytomegalovirus-associated TCR beta chains were confirmed in vitro to be specific for cytomegalovirus antigens. In a later analysis, several top co-occurrence clusters were reported to appear linked to parvovirus B19, influenza, CMV and Epstein-Barr virus. Correlated functional status among segregating V segments might reflect linkage disequilibrium, but an unknown experimental factor could not be ruled out. The authors suggested that the approach could potentially be extended to other disease states and immunological phenotypes. In a later analysis, TCR association rates were found to vary across HLA loci, with the most associated TCRs seen for DRB1 alleles and the fewest for HLA-C alleles. Sequencing depth was assumed to be roughly uniform across donors in the presence/absence analyses, though that assumption may not hold. Because counts were too low, under 20 rarely observed V segments, including chromosome 9 orphons, were left out of the earlier analysis of 500 to 750 of the donors. In a later analysis, 16,951 TCR beta sequences were associated with specific HLA alleles at a false discovery rate of 0.05. CMV serostatus was the only immune exposure information available for the cohort. When HLA alleles, especially DR and DQ, strongly co-occurred, TCR associations were difficult to assign to individual alleles. The cohort was sequenced for TCR beta chains only, and without alpha or paired-chain data the features that could be detected were limited. In a later analysis, most CMV-associated TCR beta chains were found to appear HLA-restricted, with HLA associations seemingly driven largely by CMV exposure. Because some donors lacked HLA typing at each locus, the association tests relied only on the typed subset.

The receptor's source is a man aged 18 to 30 in good health and CMV-seronegative. Material: PBMCs. The chain links TRBV27 with TRBJ2-1; the D gene is perhaps TRBD1, from 5 matching bases. The DNA is TGTGCCAGCAGTTTACTCAGGGCCTCCTACAATGAGCAGTTCTTC. Translated, it gives CASSLLRASYNEQFF.